This T cell receptor beta chain was profiled in a study of CD8 T cells in Susac syndrome. The authors reverse transcribed roughly 0.45 to 1 ug RNA with random hexamers. From the immunoSEQ multiplex PCR reads, TCRdb called clonotypes with MiXCR, one entry per CDR3 protein. The top ten clones hold under 0.2% of a sample with under 250,000 distinct CDR3 sequences, around 93% of them seen once. Germline V gene lookup returns CDR1 GTSNPN and CDR2 SVGIG (reference sequence). The CDR3 extends over 14 amino acids. The V gene lost 2 bases and the J gene lost 5 bases, with 13 bases spanning the gap. This receptor was obtained from a human donor with Susac syndrome. J is TRBJ1-5 and V is TRBV30, with D possibly being TRBD1 (5 bases). Material for sequencing was CD4+ T cells from PBMCs. The CDR3 reads CAWSSGRTDQPQHF. The CDR3 DNA reads TGTGCCTGGAGTTCAGGGCGGACTGATCAGCCCCAGCATTTT.